Detailed here is one T cell receptor (beta chain). Its antigen is not identified. These data originate in a study of PD-L1 blockade in urothelial cancer. Study details: Blood was tested 3 weeks (second dose) and 6 weeks into treatment. T cells were recovered from blood samples at a median of roughly 150,000.

Study-wide results and limits: Below-median pretreatment blood TCR clonality was associated with improved progression-free and overall survival.

Per-patient samples, pretreatment and on-treatment, numbered 1 to 8. The data were produced by immunoSEQ multiplex PCR, yet TCRdb's version contains in-frame clones alone and is incomplete. The sample lists 46,000 or so clones, 70% to 90% occurring once. Germline V gene sequence: CDR1 SGHDT, CDR2 YYEEEE. Losses at the gene ends were 4 bases for V and 4 bases for J; bases not matched to a gene: 7. The CDR3 extends over 17 amino acids. The chain joins TRBV5-6 to TRBJ2-3; 15 bases line up with TRBD2. The TCR originated in a man in his fifties or sixties with urothelial cancer. The source material was PBMCs, sampled around atezolizumab (anti-PD-L1) treatment. The CDR3 region has the DNA TGTGCCAGCAGCCTCAGGACTAGCGGGAGGGGGCCAGATACGCAGTATTTT. As protein: CASSLRTSGRGPDTQYF.